Shown below are 11 T cell receptor beta chains from a single sample sequenced in a study of control samples from healthy donors and cancer patients. Generated by immunoSEQ multiplex PCR, the TCRdb table keeps only in-frame clones and is missing some. Of roughly 90,000 clones in the sample, 70% to 90% were seen once. Sequencing input: PBMCs. These receptors all stem from a woman in her fifties or sixties with colorectal cancer.

The count of this clone is one. The chain uses TRBV4-3 and TRBJ1-6; D may be TRBD1 (5 bases). Germline lookup yields CDR1 LGHNA and CDR2 YSLEER. CDR3 length: 15 amino acids. The V end was cut by 0 bases, the J end by 11 bases, with 14 bases between. CDR3 in amino acids: CASSQEARVGAPLHF. Here the CDR3 DNA reads TGCGCCAGCAGCCAAGAGGCCAGGGTGGGTGCACCCCTCCACTTT.

This clone was seen just once. The chain is built from TRBV6-5 and TRBJ2-1; 9 nucleotides align to TRBD2. CDR3 size: 15 residues. Germline V gives CDR1 MNHEY, CDR2 SVGAGI. The V segment lost 5 bases and the J segment 8 bases; nucleotides outside the gene matches: 10. The CDR3 loop is CASSLERGATYEQFF. The CDR3 bases are TGTGCCAGCAGTCTGGAGCGGGGGGCCACTTATGAGCAGTTCTTC.

As DNA, the CDR3 is TGTGCCAGCAGTCTTCGACTAGCGGGGCTCAAAGAGCAGTTCTTC. Encoded protein: CASSLRLAGLKEQFF. The gene calls are TRBV2 and TRBJ2-1; the match to TRBD2 covers 11 bases. In germline, CDR1 is SNHLY, CDR2 FYNNEI. This CDR3 comprises 15 residues. J gave up 10 bases and V 5 bases, and 10 bases lay outside the gene matches.

The V and J genes are TRBV5-8 and TRBJ1-5, with a weak D call TRBD1 (6 bases). In germline, CDR1 is SGHTS, CDR2 YDEGEE. Trimming removed 9 bases from V and 8 bases from J, with 15 bases in between. This CDR3 is built from 12 residues. CDR3 region: CAITGRSEPQHF. The DNA of the CDR3 is TGTGCCATCACAGGGCGGTCGGAGCCCCAGCATTTT.

The V call is TRBV7-8, the J call TRBJ1-5; TRBD1 matches at 7 bases. With 5 bases clipped from V and 1 base from J, the junction kept 5 bases outside the gene matches. The germline V gene encodes CDR1 SGHVS and CDR2 FQNEAQ. The CDR3 sequence is 15 residues long. The CDR3 sequence is CASSPQGGSNQPQHF. CDR3 nucleotide sequence: TGTGCCAGCAGCCCCCAGGGGGGGAGCAATCAGCCCCAGCATTTT.

The chain has TRBV2 and TRBJ2-5; 8 bases align to TRBD1. CDR1 and CDR2 from the germline V gene are SNHLY and FYNNEI. The junction had 6 bases not matched to a gene; V was cut back by 8 bases and J by 1 base. There are 14 residues in the CDR3. CDR3 sequence reads: CASLGQELQETQYF. The CDR3 region has the DNA TGTGCCAGCCTGGGACAGGAACTCCAAGAGACCCAGTACTTC.

This rearrangement joins TRBV24-1 to TRBJ1-2, with no clear D. CDR3 length: 19 amino acids. V was cut by 1 base and J by 2 bases, with 22 bases left in between. Germline loops: CDR1 KGHDR, CDR2 SFDVKD. CDR3 nucleotides: TGTGCCACCAGTGATTTAGTTCCTCTCGAGGGATGGCGGAACTATGGCTACACCTTC. It yields the protein CATSDLVPLEGWRNYGYTF.

The genes are TRBV19 and TRBJ1-6; D is uncertain. The CDR3 consists of 15 residues. Germline CDR1 reads LNHDA; CDR2 reads SQIVND (reference sequence). V lost 9 bases and J 3 bases, leaving 15 bases between the germline ends. DNA for the CDR3: TGTGCCAGCAACAACGAAGGTTTCTATAATTCACCCCTCCACTTT. It codes for CASNNEGFYNSPLHF.

The chain recombines TRBV30 with TRBJ2-1, with D maybe TRBD1 (6 bases). Per germline, CDR1 GTSNPN and CDR2 SVGIG (reference sequence). V shed 5 bases and J shed 8 bases, with 13 bases lying between them. CDR3 length: 12 residues. The CDR3 DNA sequence: TGTGCCTGGGATCGGGCAGGGGATGAGCAGTTCTTC. It yields the protein CAWDRAGDEQFF.

The chain employs TRBV7-2 and TRBJ2-1; 10 bases agree with TRBD2. J gave up 9 bases and V 8 bases, and 10 bases lay outside the gene matches. In germline, CDR1 is SGHTA, CDR2 FQGNSA. This CDR3 is built from 14 residues. The CDR3 is CASGPGLAPPEQFF. The CDR3 nucleotides read TGTGCCAGCGGACCGGGACTAGCGCCGCCTGAGCAGTTCTTC.

CDR3 bases: TGCGCCAGCAGCCAAGTCGAACGGCCGGGGGTGTCCTACGAGCAGTACGTC. It is translated as CASSQVERPGVSYEQYV. The chain recombines TRBV4-3 with TRBJ2-7; perhaps TRBD2 as D (6 bases). Germline V gene sequence: CDR1 LGHNA, CDR2 YSLEER. The CDR3 consists of 17 residues. The V and J ends lost 1 base and 1 base respectively, with 17 bases between them.